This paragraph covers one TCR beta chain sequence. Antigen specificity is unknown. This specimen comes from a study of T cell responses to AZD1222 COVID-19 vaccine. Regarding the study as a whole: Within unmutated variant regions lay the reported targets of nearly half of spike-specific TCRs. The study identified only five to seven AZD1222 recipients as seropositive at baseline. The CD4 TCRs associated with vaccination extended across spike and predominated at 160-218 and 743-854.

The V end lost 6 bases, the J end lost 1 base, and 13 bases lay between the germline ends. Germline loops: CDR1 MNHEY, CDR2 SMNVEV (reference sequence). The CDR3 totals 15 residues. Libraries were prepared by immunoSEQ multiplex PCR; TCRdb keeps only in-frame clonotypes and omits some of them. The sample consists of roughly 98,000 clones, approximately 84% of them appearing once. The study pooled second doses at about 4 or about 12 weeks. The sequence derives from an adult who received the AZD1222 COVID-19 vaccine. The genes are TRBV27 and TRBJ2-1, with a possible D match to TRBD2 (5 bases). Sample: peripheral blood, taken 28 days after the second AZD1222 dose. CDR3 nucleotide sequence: TGTGCCAGCAGCCCCAGCGGTGTTTCCTACAATGAGCAGTTCTTC. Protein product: CASSPSGVSYNEQFF.